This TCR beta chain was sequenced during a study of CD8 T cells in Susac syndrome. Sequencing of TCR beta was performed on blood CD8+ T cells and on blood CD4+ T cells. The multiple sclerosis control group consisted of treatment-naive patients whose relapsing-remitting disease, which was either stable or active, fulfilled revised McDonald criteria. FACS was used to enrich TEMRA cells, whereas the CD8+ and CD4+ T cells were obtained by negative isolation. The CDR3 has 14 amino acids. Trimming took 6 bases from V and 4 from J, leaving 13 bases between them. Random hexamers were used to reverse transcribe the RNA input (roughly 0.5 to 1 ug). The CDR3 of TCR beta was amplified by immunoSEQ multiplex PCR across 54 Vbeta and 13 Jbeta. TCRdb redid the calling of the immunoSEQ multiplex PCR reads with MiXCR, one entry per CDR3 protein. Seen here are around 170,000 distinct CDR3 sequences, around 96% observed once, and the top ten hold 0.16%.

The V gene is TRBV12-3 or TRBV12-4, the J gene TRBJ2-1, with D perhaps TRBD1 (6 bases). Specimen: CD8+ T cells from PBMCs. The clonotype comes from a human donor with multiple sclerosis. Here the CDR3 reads CASSYAGQYNEQFF. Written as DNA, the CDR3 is TGTGCCAGCAGCTACGCCGGACAGTACAATGAGCAGTTCTTC.